These 8 T cell receptor beta chains came from one sample sequenced in a study of cytomegalovirus exposure and HLA in healthy donors (dated by TCRdb to 2016 to 2017). The method was the immunoSEQ multiplex PCR assay. A mixture of 60 forward primers for TCR Vbeta segments and 13 reverse primers for TCR Jbeta segments was used in the multiplex PCR. TCRdb limited this immuneACCESS table to in-frame rearrangements with V and J called. A share of clones is missing; checked studies link under half to unresolved V genes, and the rest is unexplained. The sample contains approximately 76,000 clones, over 60% of them found a single time. Approximately 16% of the sample goes to the ten largest clones. Input material: PBMCs. Every receptor here comes from a woman aged 40 to 49 in good health and CMV-seropositive.

This clone was counted once. The rearrangement joins TRBV6-1 to TRBJ1-5, with TRBD1 as a possible D gene (5 bases). The germline V and J ends were trimmed by 2 bases and 2 bases, with 10 bases remaining between them. This CDR3 has 15 amino acids. In germline, CDR1 is MNHNS, CDR2 SASEGT. CDR3 DNA: TGTGCCAGCAGTGAATTCTCCAGGGGCAATCAGCCCCAGCATTTT. This gives the protein CASSEFSRGNQPQHF.

This clone was counted between two and nine times. The chain is built from TRBV4-1 and TRBJ1-3, with D uncertain. The CDR3 runs to 15 residues. In germline, CDR1 is MGHRA, CDR2 YSYEKL. Trimming shortened V by 0 bases and J by 3 bases, and 9 bases separated the two germline ends. DNA of the CDR3: TGCGCCAGCAGCCAAGATGCGGGGTATGGAAACACCATATATTTT. It encodes CASSQDAGYGNTIYF.

This clone was observed a single time. The rearrangement joins TRBV5-1 to TRBJ1-2; 8 bases line up with TRBD1. The CDR3 spans 13 residues. V shed 6 bases, J shed 6 bases, and the junction held 7 bases outside the gene matches. Germline CDR1 is SGHRS and CDR2 is YFSETQ. The DNA of the CDR3 is TGCGCCAGCACCATACAGGGGGAAAATGGCTACACCTTC. Its protein product is CASTIQGENGYTF.

This clone was detected a few times. The chain combines TRBV18 with TRBJ1-2; possible D gene TRBD1, 6 bases. Germline loops: CDR1 KGHSH, CDR2 LQKENI. This CDR3 spans 14 amino acids. With 2 bases removed from V and 4 bases from J, the gap between germline ends came to 11 bases. CDR3 amino acids: CASSPAQGSYGYTF. CDR3 nucleotides: TGTGCCAGCTCACCAGCACAGGGCAGCTATGGCTACACCTTC.

V usage is TRBV5-6 and J usage is TRBJ2-7, with TRBD2 as a possible D gene (6 bases). Germline V gene data show CDR1 as SGHDT and CDR2 as YYEEEE. V gave up 4 bases and J gave up 5 bases, with 13 bases separating them. The CDR3 has 13 amino acids. CDR3 in amino acids: CASSETSFNEQYF. The DNA for the CDR3 is TGTGCCAGCAGCGAGACTAGTTTCAACGAGCAGTACTTC.

The chain joins TRBV6-5 to TRBJ1-1; 8 nucleotides align to TRBD1. The junction had 7 bases not matched to a gene; V was cut back by 6 bases and J by 1 base. The CDR3 length is 15 residues. Germline V gene data show CDR1 as MNHEY and CDR2 as SVGAGI. Here the CDR3 DNA reads TGTGCCAGCAGGTCCTTTGGACAGGGGAACACTGAAGCTTTCTTT. It codes for CASRSFGQGNTEAFF.

V is TRBV7-3 and J is TRBJ1-1; no reliable D call. The V end lost 5 bases, the J end lost 1 base, and 8 bases lay between the germline ends. The length of the CDR3 is 13 residues. Germline CDR1 and CDR2: SGHTA and FQGTGA. CDR3 bases: TGTGCCAGCAGCACTAATGGGAACACTGAAGCTTTCTTT. It translates to CASSTNGNTEAFF.

J is TRBJ2-7 and V is TRBV4-2; 9 bases fit TRBD1. The CDR3 is 19 residues long. With 2 bases clipped from V and 5 bases from J, the junction kept 19 bases outside the gene matches. CDR1 and CDR2 (germline): LGHNA, YNFKEQ. The CDR3 here is CASSQYGVPGQGWKDEQYF. CDR3 in DNA: TGTGCCAGCAGCCAATATGGCGTCCCGGGACAGGGTTGGAAGGACGAGCAGTACTTC.